This TCR beta chain stems from a study of shared clonotypes between healthy human individuals (TCRdb year 2020). Describing the broader study: Three men and two women, aged 18 to 49 years, made up the cohort. For each donor, CD4 naive and CD4 memory were each run on three plates, CD8 naive on two plates, and CD8 memory on one plate. Blood TCR repertoires of several healthy adults were deeply sequenced to estimate repertoire size and the extent of clonotype sharing between individuals. Libraries were prepared and TCR repertoires were sequenced by different laboratories using diverse techniques, in order to increase sequencing depth and limit assay-specific biases. Between about 0.94 and 8.9 billion PBMCs per donor were obtained by leukapheresis. Broad study findings and their caveats: About 5% of naive CD4, approximately 3.7% of naive CD8, about 2.4% of memory CD4, and roughly 0.4% of memory CD8 clonotypes were shared across a few donors. Sampling was limited to blood, and TCR repertoires in tissue likely differ from TCR repertoires in blood. The small number of donors limited the genetic and exposure-history diversity represented. Incomplete sequencing was indicated by rarefaction of sorted-subset datasets, despite the large sequencing depth. Pairwise subsampling indicated that sequencing depth was expected to affect the degree of clonotype sharing among donors. Compared with non-shared clonotypes, clonotypes shared by all four sorted-subset donors had higher generation probabilities. Estimated clonotype richness was generally larger for naive than for memory subsets.

The cysteine opens and the phenylalanine closes a CDR3 of 17 amino acids. Of all the DNA, just the CDR3 is kept, 51 bases in frame from base 1. The germline V gene provides CDR1 SGDLS and CDR2 YYNGEE. V is pared back by 4 bases and J by 7 bases, with 24 bases lying between the germline termini. On this clone itself: The antigen this receptor binds is unknown. No much larger clone exists at a distance of one base, and base qualities are not known.

The donors were healthy, HIV-negative adults with no recently reported acute infections or vaccinations. All donors were Caucasian adults living in Nashville, Tennessee, USA. CD4+ T cells were enriched by magnetic negative selection, after which naive cells were positively selected on CD45RA and the negative fraction was taken as the memory subset. Blood was collected by leukapheresis, and PBMCs were isolated by Ficoll-Histopaque density gradient centrifugation and then cryopreserved in liquid nitrogen vapor phase. Analytical flow cytometry was used to check the purity and quantity of every magnetically sorted T cell population. Genomic DNA was isolated from each sorted fraction and quantified by UV absorbance on a Nanodrop 2000c. Using the deep immunoSEQ assay, multiplex PCR amplified TCR CDR3 regions from genomic DNA. Extracted genomic DNA from each cell subset was spread evenly across all wells of several immunoSEQ 96-well plates, with each plate serving as a replicate. For sorted subsets, roughly 0.2 ug genomic DNA, equal to 30,000 to 35,000 T cell genomes, was loaded into each replicate PCR. Purified libraries were measured with a Qubit 3.0 fluorometer, size-checked on a Bioanalyzer 2100, and measured again with the KAPA Library Quantification kit. A separate single-read 150-cycle Illumina NextSeq 550 flow cell was used to sequence each immunoSEQ 96-well plate. From the authors' description of their analysis: Because only junctional sequences without quality scores were contained in the immunoSEQ output, filtering matching that applied to full-length reads could not be performed. Sequences were annotated with PyIR, a Python wrapper for IgBLAST v1.9, using IMGT germline references to assign V/J genes and CDR3. Reads were removed for weak V/J assignments (E-value above 1e-6), missing CDR3, stop codons, out-of-frame junctions, or ambiguous translated residues. V3J clonotypes were defined by identical inferred V gene, J gene, and CDR3 amino acid sequence. Percentage overlap between repertoires was calculated by dividing the number of shared unique clonotypes by the size of the smaller repertoire. RTK rarefaction, the Chao1 estimator, and Recon v2.1 estimates of unobserved clonotypes were used to assess repertoire richness. For all TCRbeta clonotypes obtained by the gDNA method from four donors, generation probabilities were computed with OLGA. In TCRdb, the immuneACCESS table is reduced to in-frame sequences with V and J assigned. These tables do not hold every clone; where another copy was compared, an unresolved V gene accounts for under half, and the others remain unexplained. For V, J and clone size, that table is used; D and trimming come from the DNA. The sample has a few hundred thousand clones on record, about 73% of them singletons. The ten biggest clones cover around 9.3% of the sample.

The sequence links TRBV9 to TRBJ2-1; the D gene identity is not certain. The clonotype originates from a man aged 25 to 40 in good health. Sequenced input: memory CD4+ T cells sorted from blood. The intended sense of this specimen's cell subset or site label: CD45RA-negative fraction. The bases read TGTGCCAGCAGCTCGCGGACGGCACAAATTTCTGGGAATGAGCAGTTCTTC. Translated, it reads CASSSRTAQISGNEQFF.